The present T cell receptor beta chain was sequenced within a study of CD8 T cells in ankylosing spondylitis. Overall study findings and caveats: Blood of patients with ankylosing spondylitis appeared to be characterized by a TCR beta motif of fewer than 10 highly homologous variants. Prior literature has documented some motif variants in synovial fluid and blood from reactive arthritis. Matched ankylosing spondylitis synovial fluid reportedly contained a significantly enriched population of disease-linked clones.

Library preparation for TCR beta used quantitative 5'-RACE with molecular barcodes. TCRdb redid the calling of the 5' RACE reads with MiXCR, one entry per CDR3 protein. This table holds around 94,000 distinct CDR3 sequences, approximately 8.9% found once. Germline V gene lookup returns CDR1 SGHRS and CDR2 YFSETQ. The junction had 9 bases not matched to a gene; V was cut back by 0 bases and J by 5 bases. This CDR3 is 18 amino acids long. The table lists this clonotype with a few counts. The target antigen is unknown. J is TRBJ2-1 and V is TRBV5-1; 12 bases fit TRBD2. The specimen was blood, either unsorted or a sorted T cell fraction (not recorded which). The sequence came from a male donor with ankylosing spondylitis. The CDR3 nucleotides are TGCGCCAGCAGCTTGGATCCTACTAGCGGGGGGAAGGACAATGAGCAGTTCTTC. Protein product: CASSLDPTSGGKDNEQFF. Variable domain in full (rest from reference TRBV5-1 and TRBJ2-1): KAGVTQTPRYLIKTRGQQVTLSCSPISGHRSVSWYQQTPGQGLQFLFEYFSETQRNKGNFPGRFSGRQFSNSRSEMNVSTLELGDSALYLCASSLDPTSGGKDNEQFFGPGTRLTVL.